This is a list of T cell receptor beta chains from one sample in a study of cytomegalovirus exposure and HLA in healthy donors. TCRdb keeps only in-frame clones here, not all; method: immunoSEQ multiplex PCR. The sample lists about 87,000 clones; around 70% were seen once. The specimen was PBMCs. All receptors derive from a man aged 30 to 45 in good health and CMV-seropositive. CDR3s include the opening cysteine and the closing phenylalanine or tryptophan. Each record gives: D gene, V gene, J gene, CDR3 protein, CDR3 DNA. The D gene is left open where the match is weak.

>.|TRBV7-9|TRBJ1-1
CASSSRGAEAFF
TGTGCCAGCAGCTCCCGGGGGGCCGAAGCTTTCTTT
>.|TRBV28|TRBJ2-7
CASSFGSYEQYF
TGTGCCAGCAGTTTTGGGAGCTACGAGCAGTACTTC
>.|TRBV13|TRBJ2-5
CASSLLRETQYF
TGTGCCAGCAGCTTGCTTAGAGAGACCCAGTACTTC
>TRBD1|TRBV11-2|TRBJ1-1
CASSQHQGAGEAFF
TGTGCCAGCAGCCAACACCAGGGGGCGGGTGAAGCTTTCTTT
>.|TRBV9|TRBJ1-3
CASSAALDTGFSGNTIYF
TGTGCCAGCAGCGCCGCGCTGGACACTGGTTTCTCTGGAAACACCATATATTTT
>.|TRBV7-9|TRBJ2-7
CASSLGGEKQYF
TGTGCCAGCAGCTTAGGCGGGGAAAAGCAGTACTTC
>.|TRBV10-3|TRBJ2-1
CAISDGQIFYNEQFF
TGTGCCATCAGTGATGGACAGATTTTTTACAATGAGCAGTTCTTC
>.|TRBV28|TRBJ1-5
CASSQTTLISDQPQHF
TGTGCCAGCAGCCAAACGACTCTAATTAGTGATCAGCCCCAGCATTTT
>.|TRBV5-6|TRBJ2-4
CASSSPVGDKNIQYF
TGTGCCAGCAGCTCCCCAGTAGGGGACAAAAACATTCAGTACTTC
>TRBD1|TRBV6-6|TRBJ2-7
CATLHPSRGLSYEQYF
TGTGCCACCCTACACCCGTCAAGGGGGCTCTCCTACGAGCAGTACTTC